The clone carrying this T cell receptor (beta chain) was counted a few times. What it recognizes is unknown. TCRdb independently ran MiXCR on the reads; one entry per CDR3 protein. Seen here are 650,000 to 900,000 distinct CDR3 sequences, 25% to 30% observed once, and the top ten hold about an eighth. The data originate from a study of T cell repertoires in cytomegalovirus infection. Looking at the study overall: It was recently identified HLA-C-restricted and well-studied HLA-B-restricted CMV epitopes that the study used. Public TCR beta signatures marked donors with CMV infection and the matching HLA.

General study points: HLA-C-restricted CMV-specific TCR beta clonotypes prevailed in the ex vivo response.

Per germline, CDR1 SGHKS and CDR2 YYEKEE (reference sequence). Germline trimming cut 2 bases from V and 1 base from J; bases unmatched to any gene: 2. This CDR3 is built from 15 residues. The sequencing here drew on cultured CD8+ T cells from PBMCs, taken from culture after CMV antigen stimulation. The J gene is TRBJ2-7, the V gene TRBV5-5, with 11 bases that match TRBD1. The source of this sequence is a human donor in good health (CMV status not recorded). Some clones in this sample may be carry-over from other donors' samples. CDR3 in amino acids: CASSFGTGGSYEQYF. The CDR3 bases are TGTGCCAGCAGCTTCGGGACAGGGGGTTCCTACGAGCAGTACTTC.